The clone carrying this T cell receptor beta chain was counted between two and nine times. The data belong to a study of identical twins. Trimming left V 3 bases short and J 2 bases short, with 12 bases between. Looked up from germline, CDR1 is MGHRA and CDR2 is YSYEKL. The CDR3 spans 15 residues. TCRdb redid the calling of the 5' RACE reads with MiXCR, one entry per CDR3 protein. The table includes 400,000 to 500,000 distinct CDR3 sequences, about 13% detected once. Another study also made use of these data, one on yellow fever vaccine responses in identical twins.

The sample consisted of CD4+ T cells sorted from blood. The chain recombines TRBV4-1 with TRBJ2-3; maybe TRBD2 (6 bases). The TCR was taken from a woman aged 18-29 years in good health. The CDR3 spells CASSHGGANTDTQYF. The DNA for the CDR3 is TGCGCCAGCAGCCATGGAGGGGCCAACACAGATACGCAGTATTTT.